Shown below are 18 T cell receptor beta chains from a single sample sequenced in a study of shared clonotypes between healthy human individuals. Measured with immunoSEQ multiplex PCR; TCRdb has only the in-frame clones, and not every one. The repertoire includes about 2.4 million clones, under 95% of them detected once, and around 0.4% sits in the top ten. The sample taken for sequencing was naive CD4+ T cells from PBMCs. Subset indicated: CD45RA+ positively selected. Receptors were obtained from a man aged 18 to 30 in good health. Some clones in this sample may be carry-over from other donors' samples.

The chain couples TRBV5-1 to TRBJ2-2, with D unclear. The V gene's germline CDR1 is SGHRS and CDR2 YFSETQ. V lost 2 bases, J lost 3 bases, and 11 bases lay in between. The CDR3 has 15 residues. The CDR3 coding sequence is TGCGCCAGCAGCTTTGTAGGCACAGACACCGGGGAGCTGTTTTTT. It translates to CASSFVGTDTGELFF. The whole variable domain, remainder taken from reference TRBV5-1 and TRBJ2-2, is KAGVTQTPRYLIKTRGQQVTLSCSPISGHRSVSWYQQTPGQGLQFLFEYFSETQRNKGNFPGRFSGRQFSNSRSEMNVSTLELGDSALYLCASSFVGTDTGELFFGEGSRLTVL.

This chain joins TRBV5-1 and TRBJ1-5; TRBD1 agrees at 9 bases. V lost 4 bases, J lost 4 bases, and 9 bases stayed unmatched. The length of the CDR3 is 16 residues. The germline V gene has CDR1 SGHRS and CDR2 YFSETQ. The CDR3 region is CASSGTGTGFNQPQHF. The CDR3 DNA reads TGCGCCAGCAGCGGAACCGGGACAGGGTTTAATCAGCCCCAGCATTTT.

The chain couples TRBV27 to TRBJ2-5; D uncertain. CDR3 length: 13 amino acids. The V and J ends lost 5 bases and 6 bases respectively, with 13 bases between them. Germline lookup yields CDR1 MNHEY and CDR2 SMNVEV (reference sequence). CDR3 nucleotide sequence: TGTGCCAGCAGTGCTTACGGACCTAAGACCCAGTACTTC. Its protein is CASSAYGPKTQYF.

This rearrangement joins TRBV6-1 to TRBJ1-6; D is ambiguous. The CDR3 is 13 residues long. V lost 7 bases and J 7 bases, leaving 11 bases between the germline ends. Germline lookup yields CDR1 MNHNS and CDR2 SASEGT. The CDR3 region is CASKADPNSPLHF. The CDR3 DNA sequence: TGTGCCAGCAAGGCAGACCCAAATTCACCCCTCCACTTT.

The CDR3 bases are TGTGCCAGCAGCGGGGCTCCCACATCCCCCGGGGAGCTGTTTTTT. Its translation: CASSGAPTSPGELFF. V is TRBV9 and J is TRBJ2-2; D remains ambiguous. V was shortened by 3 bases and J by 6 bases, with 15 bases between the two germline ends. Germline assignment: CDR1 SGDLS and CDR2 YYNGEE. The CDR3 spans 15 residues.

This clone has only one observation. CDR3 amino acids: CASSPGTMSNQPQHF. DNA for the CDR3: TGTGCCAGCAGTCCCGGGACAATGAGCAATCAGCCCCAGCATTTT. This chain uses TRBV6-5 with TRBJ1-5, with a possible D match to TRBD1 (6 bases). Germline V gene lookup returns CDR1 MNHEY and CDR2 SVGAGI. The CDR3 runs 15 residues. The germline V and J ends were trimmed by 5 bases and 1 base, with 12 bases remaining between them.

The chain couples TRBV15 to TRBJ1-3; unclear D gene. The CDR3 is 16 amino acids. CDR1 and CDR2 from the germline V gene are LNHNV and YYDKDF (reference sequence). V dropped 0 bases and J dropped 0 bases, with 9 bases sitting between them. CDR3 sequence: CATSRDSTDSGNTIYF. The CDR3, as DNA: TGTGCCACCAGCAGAGATTCAACAGACTCTGGAAACACCATATATTTT. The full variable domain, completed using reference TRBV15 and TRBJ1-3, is DAMVIQNPRYQVTQFGKPVTLSCSQTLNHNVMYWYQQKSSQAPKLLFHYYDKDFNNEADTPDNFQSRRPNTSFCFLDIRSPGLGDTAMYLCATSRDSTDSGNTIYFGEGSWLTVV.

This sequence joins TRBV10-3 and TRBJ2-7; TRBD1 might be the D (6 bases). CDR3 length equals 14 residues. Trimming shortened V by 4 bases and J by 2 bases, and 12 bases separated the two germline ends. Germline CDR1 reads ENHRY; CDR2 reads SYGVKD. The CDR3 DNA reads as TGTGCCATCAGTGGGACTCAGGGGCCCTACGAGCAGTACTTC. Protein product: CAISGTQGPYEQYF.

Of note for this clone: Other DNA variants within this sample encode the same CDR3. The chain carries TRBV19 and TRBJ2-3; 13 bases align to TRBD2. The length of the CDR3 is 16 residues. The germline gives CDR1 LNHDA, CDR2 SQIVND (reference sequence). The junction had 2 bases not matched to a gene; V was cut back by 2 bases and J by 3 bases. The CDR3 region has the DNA TGTGCCAGTAGTATAATGACTAGCGGGAGGACAGATACGCAGTATTTT. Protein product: CASSIMTSGRTDTQYF.

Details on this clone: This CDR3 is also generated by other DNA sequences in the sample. CDR3 DNA: TGTGCCAGCAGCGTGGGGACAGCAACTAATGAAAAACTGTTTTTT. It is translated as CASSVGTATNEKLFF. The chain combines TRBV9 with TRBJ1-4, with 7 bases identical to TRBD1. Germline CDR1 and CDR2: SGDLS and YYNGEE. The CDR3 has 15 residues. The V and J ends lost 2 bases and 0 bases, in that order; junction bases with no gene match: 1.

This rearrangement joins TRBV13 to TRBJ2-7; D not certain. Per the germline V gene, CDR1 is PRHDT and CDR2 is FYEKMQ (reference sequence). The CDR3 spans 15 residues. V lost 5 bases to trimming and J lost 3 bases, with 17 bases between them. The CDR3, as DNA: TGTGCCAGCAGCCCTCTCAGGCGCGGTGGCTACGAGCAGTACTTC. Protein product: CASSPLRRGGYEQYF.

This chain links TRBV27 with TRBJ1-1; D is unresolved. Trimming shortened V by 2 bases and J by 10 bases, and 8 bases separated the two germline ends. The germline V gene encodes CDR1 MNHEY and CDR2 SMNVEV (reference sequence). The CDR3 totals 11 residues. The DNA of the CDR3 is TGTGCCAGCAGTTTAAACAACCGAGCTTTCTTT. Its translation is CASSLNNRAFF.

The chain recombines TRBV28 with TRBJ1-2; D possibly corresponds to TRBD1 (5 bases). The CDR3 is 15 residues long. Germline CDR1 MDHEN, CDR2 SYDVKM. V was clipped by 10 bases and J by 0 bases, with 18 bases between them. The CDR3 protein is CATANGGKANYGYTF. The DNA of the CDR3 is TGTGCCACCGCTAATGGGGGGAAAGCTAACTATGGCTACACCTTC.

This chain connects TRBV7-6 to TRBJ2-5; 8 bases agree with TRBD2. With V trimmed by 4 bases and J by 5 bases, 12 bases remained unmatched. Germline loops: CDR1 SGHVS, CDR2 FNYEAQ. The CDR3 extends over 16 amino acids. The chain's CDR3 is CASSSRRDGGGETQYF. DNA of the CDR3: TGTGCCAGCAGCTCACGCCGGGACGGGGGGGGCGAGACCCAGTACTTC.

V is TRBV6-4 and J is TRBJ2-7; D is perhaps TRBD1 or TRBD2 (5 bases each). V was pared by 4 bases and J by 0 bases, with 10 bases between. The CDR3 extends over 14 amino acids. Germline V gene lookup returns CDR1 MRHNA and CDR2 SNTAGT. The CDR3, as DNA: TGTGCCAGCAGTGTGGCAGGGAGCTCCTACGAGCAGTACTTC. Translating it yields CASSVAGSSYEQYF.

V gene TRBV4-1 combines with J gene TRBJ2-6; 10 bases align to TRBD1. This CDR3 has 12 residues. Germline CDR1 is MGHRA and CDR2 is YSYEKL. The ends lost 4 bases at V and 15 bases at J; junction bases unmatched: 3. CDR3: CASSRDRGPLTF. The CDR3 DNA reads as TGCGCCAGCAGCCGGGACAGGGGACCCCTGACTTTC.

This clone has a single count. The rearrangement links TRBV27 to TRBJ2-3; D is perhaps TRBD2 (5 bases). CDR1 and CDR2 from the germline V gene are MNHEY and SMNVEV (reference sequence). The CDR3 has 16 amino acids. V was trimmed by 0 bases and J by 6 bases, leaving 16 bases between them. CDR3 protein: CASSLSLGGSWDTQYF. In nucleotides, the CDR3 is TGTGCCAGCAGTTTATCGTTGGGCGGGTCGTGGGATACGCAGTATTTT.

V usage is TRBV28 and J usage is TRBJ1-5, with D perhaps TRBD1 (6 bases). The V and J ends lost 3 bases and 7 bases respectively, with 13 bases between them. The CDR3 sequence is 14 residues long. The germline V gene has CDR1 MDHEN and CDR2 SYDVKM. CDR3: CASSFAGVSQPQHF. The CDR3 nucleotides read TGTGCCAGCAGTTTCGCAGGGGTTAGCCAGCCCCAGCATTTT.